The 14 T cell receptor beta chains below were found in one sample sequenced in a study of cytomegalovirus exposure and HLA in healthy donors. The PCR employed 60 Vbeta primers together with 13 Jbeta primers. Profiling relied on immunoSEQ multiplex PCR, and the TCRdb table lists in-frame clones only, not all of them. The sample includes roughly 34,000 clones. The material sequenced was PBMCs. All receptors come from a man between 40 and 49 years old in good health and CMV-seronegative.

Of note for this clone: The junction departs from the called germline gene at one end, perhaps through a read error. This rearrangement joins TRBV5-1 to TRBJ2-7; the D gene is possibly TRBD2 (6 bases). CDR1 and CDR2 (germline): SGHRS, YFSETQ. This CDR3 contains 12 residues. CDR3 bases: TGCGCCAGCAGCGCGGGGTCCTACGAGCAGTCCTTC. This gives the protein CASSAGSYEQSF. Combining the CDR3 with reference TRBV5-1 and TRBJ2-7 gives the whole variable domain KAGVTQTPRYLIKTRGQQVTLSCSPISGHRSVSWYQQTPGQGLQFLFEYFSETQRNKGNFPGRFSGRQFSNSRSEMNVSTLELGDSALYLCASSAGSYEQSFGPGTRLTVT.

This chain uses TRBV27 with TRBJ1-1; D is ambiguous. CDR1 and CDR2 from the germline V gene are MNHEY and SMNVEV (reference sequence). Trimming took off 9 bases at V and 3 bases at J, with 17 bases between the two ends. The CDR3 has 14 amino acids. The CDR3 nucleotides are TGTGCCAGTATGGCAGCCCCGAGGTACACTGAAGCTTTCTTT. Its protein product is CASMAAPRYTEAFF.

The DNA of the CDR3 is TGTGCCAGCAGGCGGGCAGAGCACACCGGGGAGCTGTTTTTT. Translating it yields CASRRAEHTGELFF. The chain is built from TRBV6-5 and TRBJ2-2, with a possible D match to TRBD2 (5 bases). V lost 6 bases to trimming and J lost 3 bases, with 11 bases between them. Germline loops: CDR1 MNHEY, CDR2 SVGAGI. There are 14 residues in the CDR3.

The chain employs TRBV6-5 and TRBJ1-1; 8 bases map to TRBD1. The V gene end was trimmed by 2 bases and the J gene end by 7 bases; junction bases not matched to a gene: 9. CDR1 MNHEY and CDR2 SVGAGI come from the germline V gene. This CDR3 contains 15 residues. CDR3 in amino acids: CASSYIAGGYGEAFF. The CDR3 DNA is TGTGCCAGCAGTTACATCGCAGGGGGCTACGGTGAAGCTTTCTTT.

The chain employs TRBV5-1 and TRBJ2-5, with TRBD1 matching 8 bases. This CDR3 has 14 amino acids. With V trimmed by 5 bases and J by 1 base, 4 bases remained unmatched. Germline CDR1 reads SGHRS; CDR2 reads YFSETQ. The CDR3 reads CASRKQGVQETQYF. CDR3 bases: TGCGCCAGCAGGAAACAGGGGGTCCAAGAGACCCAGTACTTC.

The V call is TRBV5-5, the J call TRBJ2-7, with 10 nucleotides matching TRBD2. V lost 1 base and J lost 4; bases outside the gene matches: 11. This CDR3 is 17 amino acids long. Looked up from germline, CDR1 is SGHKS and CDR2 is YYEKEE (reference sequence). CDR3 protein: CASSLTGAAGGPYEQYF. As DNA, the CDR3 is TGTGCCAGCAGCTTGACGGGAGCAGCGGGAGGGCCGTACGAGCAGTACTTC.

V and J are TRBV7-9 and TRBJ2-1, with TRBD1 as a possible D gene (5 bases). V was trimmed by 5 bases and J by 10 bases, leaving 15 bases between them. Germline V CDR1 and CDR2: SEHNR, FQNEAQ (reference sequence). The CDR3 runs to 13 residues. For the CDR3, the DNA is TGTGCCAGCAGCACACCCAAGGGGCGCGAGCAGTTCTTC. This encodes CASSTPKGREQFF. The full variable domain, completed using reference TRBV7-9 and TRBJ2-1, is DTGVSQNPRHKITKRGQNVTFRCDPISEHNRLYWYRQTLGQGPEFLTYFQNEAQLEKSRLLSDRFSAERPKGSFSTLEIQRTEQGDSAMYLCASSTPKGREQFFGPGTRLTVL.

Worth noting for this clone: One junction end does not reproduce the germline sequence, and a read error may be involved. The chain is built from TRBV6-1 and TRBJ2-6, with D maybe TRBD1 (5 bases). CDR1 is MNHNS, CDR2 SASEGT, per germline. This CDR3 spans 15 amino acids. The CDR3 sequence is CASSEGGSGANVLNF. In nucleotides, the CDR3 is TGTGCCAGCAGTGAAGGGGGCTCTGGGGCCAACGTCCTGAATTTC.

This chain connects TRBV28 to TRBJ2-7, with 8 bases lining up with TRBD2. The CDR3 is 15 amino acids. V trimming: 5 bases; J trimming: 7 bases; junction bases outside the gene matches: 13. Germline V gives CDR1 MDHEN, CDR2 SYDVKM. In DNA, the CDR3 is TGTGCCAGCAGTCCCCTAGGACTAGCTCAGCGGGAGCAGTACTTC. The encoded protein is CASSPLGLAQREQYF.

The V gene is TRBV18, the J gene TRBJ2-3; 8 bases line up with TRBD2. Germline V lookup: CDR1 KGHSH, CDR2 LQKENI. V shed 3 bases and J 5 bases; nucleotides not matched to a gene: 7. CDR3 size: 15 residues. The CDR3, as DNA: TGTGCCAGCTCACCCTCAGTCCTAGCGGGAGATACGCAGTATTTT. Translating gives CASSPSVLAGDTQYF.

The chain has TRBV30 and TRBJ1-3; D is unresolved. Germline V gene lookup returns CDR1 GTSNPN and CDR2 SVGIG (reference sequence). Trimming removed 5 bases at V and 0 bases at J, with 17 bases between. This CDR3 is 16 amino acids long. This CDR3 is CAWSDLVRSSGNTIYF. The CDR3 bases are TGTGCCTGGTCCGATTTAGTCCGGAGCTCTGGAAACACCATATATTTT.

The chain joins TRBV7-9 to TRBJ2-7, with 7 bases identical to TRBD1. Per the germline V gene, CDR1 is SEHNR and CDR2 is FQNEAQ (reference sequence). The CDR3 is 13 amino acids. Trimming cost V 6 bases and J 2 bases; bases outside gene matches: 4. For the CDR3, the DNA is TGTGCCAGCAGGTCTGACAGGGCCTACGAGCAGTACTTC. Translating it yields CASRSDRAYEQYF.

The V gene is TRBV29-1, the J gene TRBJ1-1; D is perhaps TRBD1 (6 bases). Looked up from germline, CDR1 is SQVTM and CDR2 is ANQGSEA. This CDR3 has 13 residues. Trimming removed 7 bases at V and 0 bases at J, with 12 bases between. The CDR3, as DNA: TGCAGCGCGACTGGACAGTTGAACACTGAAGCTTTCTTT. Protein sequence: CSATGQLNTEAFF.

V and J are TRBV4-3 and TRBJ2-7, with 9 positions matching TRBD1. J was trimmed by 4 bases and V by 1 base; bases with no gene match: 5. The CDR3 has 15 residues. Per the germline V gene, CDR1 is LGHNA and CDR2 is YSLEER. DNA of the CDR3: TGCGCCAGCAGCCAAGCCGGGACAGGGAATTACGAGCAGTACTTC. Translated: CASSQAGTGNYEQYF.